A selection of T cell receptor beta chains follows, all from one sample in a study of CD8+CD57+ T cells in acquired aplastic anemia. MiXCR was run by TCRdb on the reads, yielding one entry per CDR3 protein. The sample lists roughly 420,000 distinct CDR3 sequences, about two thirds seen once, with under 5% in the top ten. Sequencing was done on a sample of sorted CD4+, CD8+, or CD8+CD57+ T cells (not recorded which) from PBMCs. These receptors were obtained from a human donor in good health, serving as a control. The CDR3 runs from the conserved cysteine through the conserved F or W. D genes are given only for firm matches. Not every row has a clone size; where given, it reads once, few, many or a size class.

v_gene: TRBV9
d_gene: TRBD1
abundance: many
j_gene: TRBJ1-4
CDR3aa: CASSAQTGANEKLFF
CDR3nt: TGTGCCAGCAGCGCCCAGACAGGGGCTAATGAAAAACTGTTTTTT

v_gene: TRBV25-1
d_gene: .
abundance: few
j_gene: TRBJ2-7
CDR3aa: CASSLAPGSYEQYF
CDR3nt: TGTGCCAGCAGCTTGGCGCCTGGGTCTTACGAGCAGTACTTC

v_gene: TRBV7-8
d_gene: .
abundance: .
j_gene: TRBJ2-1
CDR3aa: CATSSRGVACNEQFF
CDR3nt: TGTGCCACCAGCAGCAGGGGGGTAGCTTGCAATGAGCAGTTCTTC

v_gene: TRBV10-3
d_gene: .
abundance: .
j_gene: TRBJ2-7
CDR3aa: CASTEDSSKYRCSVVSGGTYEQYF
CDR3nt: .

v_gene: TRBV20-1
d_gene: .
abundance: .
j_gene: TRBJ1-2
CDR3aa: CSARPGTDNYGYTF
CDR3nt: TGCAGTGCTAGACCTGGGACGGATAACTATGGCTACACCTTC

v_gene: TRBV6-5
d_gene: TRBD1
abundance: .
j_gene: TRBJ2-2
CDR3aa: CASSAGTGRTGELFF
CDR3nt: TGTGCCAGCAGTGCCGGGACAGGGCGGACCGGGGAGCTGTTTTTT

v_gene: TRBV10-3
d_gene: TRBD2
abundance: .
j_gene: TRBJ2-7
CDR3aa: CAISDSCGGQEPNF
CDR3nt: TGTGCCATCAGTGACTCCTGCGGGGGTCAGGAGCCTAACTTC

v_gene: TRBV7-9
d_gene: .
abundance: .
j_gene: TRBJ1-1
CDR3aa: CASSQGPGHEAFF
CDR3nt: TGTGCCAGCAGCCAAGGCCCAGGGCATGAAGCTTTCTTT

v_gene: TRBV15
d_gene: TRBD1
abundance: .
j_gene: TRBJ2-7
CDR3aa: CATSLLGQNYYEQYF
CDR3nt: TGTGCCACCAGCTTACTGGGACAGAATTACTACGAGCAGTACTTC

v_gene: TRBV9
d_gene: .
abundance: .
j_gene: TRBJ1-2
CDR3aa: CASSAVGPSYGYTF
CDR3nt: TGTGCCAGCAGCGCGGTGGGCCCTAGCTATGGCTACACCTTC

v_gene: TRBV7-3
d_gene: .
abundance: .
j_gene: TRBJ2-5
CDR3aa: CASTPDGVGQETQYF
CDR3nt: TGTGCCAGCACCCCCGATGGGGTCGGTCAAGAGACCCAGTACTTC

v_gene: TRBV7-3
d_gene: .
abundance: .
j_gene: TRBJ1-1
CDR3aa: CASSLWGCTDAFF
CDR3nt: TGTGCCAGCAGCTTGTGGGGGTGCACTGATGCTTTCTTT

v_gene: TRBV5-1
d_gene: TRBD1
abundance: .
j_gene: TRBJ2-2
CDR3aa: CASSRGTGLWELFF
CDR3nt: TGCGCCAGCAGCCGGGGGACAGGCCTTTGGGAGCTGTTTTTT

v_gene: TRBV10-3
d_gene: .
abundance: .
j_gene: TRBJ1-2
CDR3aa: CAISDSRAGYTF
CDR3nt: TGTGCCATCAGTGATTCCAGGGCTGGCTACACCTTC

v_gene: TRBV12-3/TRBV12-4
d_gene: .
abundance: .
j_gene: TRBJ1-5
CDR3aa: CASNKVVGKGQPQHF
CDR3nt: TGTGCCAGCAACAAAGTCGTGGGAAAGGGTCAGCCCCAGCATTTT

v_gene: TRBV5-4
d_gene: TRBD2
abundance: many
j_gene: TRBJ2-1
CDR3aa: CASSTPSGEQFF
CDR3nt: TGTGCCAGCAGCACACCTAGCGGTGAGCAGTTCTTC

v_gene: TRBV19
d_gene: .
abundance: .
j_gene: TRBJ1-4
CDR3aa: CASRPTDSREKLFF
CDR3nt: TGTGCCAGTAGGCCGACGGACAGTAGGGAAAAACTGTTTTTT

v_gene: TRBV19
d_gene: TRBD1
abundance: .
j_gene: TRBJ1-2
CDR3aa: CASSQGEGASYGYTF
CDR3nt: TGTGCCAGCAGTCAAGGAGAGGGGGCAAGCTATGGCTACACCTTC

v_gene: TRBV20-1
d_gene: TRBD2
abundance: .
j_gene: TRBJ2-3
CDR3aa: CSARRIPGGHDTQYF
CDR3nt: TGCAGTGCTAGACGGATACCGGGGGGGCACGATACGCAGTATTTT

v_gene: TRBV10-3
d_gene: .
abundance: .
j_gene: TRBJ1-2
CDR3aa: CAISETDRPNYGYTF
CDR3nt: TGTGCCATCAGTGAAACGGACAGACCCAACTATGGCTACACCTTC

v_gene: TRBV12-5
d_gene: .
abundance: once
j_gene: TRBJ1-6
CDR3aa: CASGLGPNNSPLHF
CDR3nt: TGTGCTAGTGGTTTGGGGCCGAATAATTCACCCCTCCACTTT

v_gene: TRBV5-1
d_gene: .
abundance: many
j_gene: TRBJ2-2
CDR3aa: CASTHGLRNTGELFF
CDR3nt: TGCGCCAGCACCCACGGACTCAGGAACACCGGGGAGCTGTTTTTT

v_gene: TRBV6-2/TRBV6-3
d_gene: .
abundance: .
j_gene: TRBJ1-5
CDR3aa: CASSRTANQPQHF
CDR3nt: TGTGCCAGTAGTAGGACGGCAAATCAGCCCCAGCATTTT

v_gene: TRBV7-3
d_gene: .
abundance: .
j_gene: TRBJ2-2
CDR3aa: CASSLTGAADTKGELFF
CDR3nt: TGTGCCAGCAGCCTGACCGGGGCAGCAGATACCAAGGGTGAGCTGTTTTTT

v_gene: TRBV7-2
d_gene: .
abundance: .
j_gene: TRBJ2-5
CDR3aa: CASSLGASTEAFFYF
CDR3nt: TGTGCCAGCAGCCTCGGGGCGAGCACTGAAGCTTTCTTTTACTTC

v_gene: TRBV20-1
d_gene: .
abundance: .
j_gene: TRBJ2-1
CDR3aa: CGAQIHGQVDNEQFF
CDR3nt: TGCGGTGCTCAAATCCACGGCCAGGTGGATAATGAGCAGTTCTTC

v_gene: TRBV11-2
d_gene: .
abundance: .
j_gene: TRBJ2-6
CDR3aa: CASSWQGGFGANVLTF
CDR3nt: TGTGCCAGCAGCTGGCAGGGGGGCTTTGGGGCCAACGTCCTGACTTTC

v_gene: TRBV7-8
d_gene: TRBD1
abundance: .
j_gene: TRBJ1-4
CDR3aa: CASSSTGRGTEANEKLFF
CDR3nt: TGTGCCAGCAGCTCGACAGGGAGAGGGACTGAAGCTAATGAAAAACTGTTTTTT

v_gene: TRBV19
d_gene: TRBD2
abundance: .
j_gene: TRBJ2-1
CDR3aa: CATGSGTAAVWQHFF
CDR3nt: TGTGCCACTGGGAGCGGGACCGCGGCGGTTTGGCAGCACTTCTTC

v_gene: TRBV20-1
d_gene: TRBD2
abundance: many
j_gene: TRBJ2-2
CDR3aa: CSASTSGYTGELFF
CDR3nt: TGCAGTGCTTCGACTAGCGGGTACACCGGGGAGCTGTTTTTT

v_gene: TRBV30
d_gene: TRBD1
abundance: many
j_gene: TRBJ1-2
CDR3aa: CAWSTGGEGYGYTF
CDR3nt: TGTGCCTGGAGTACAGGGGGTGAGGGCTATGGCTACACCTTC

v_gene: TRBV10-1
d_gene: .
abundance: .
j_gene: TRBJ1-6
CDR3aa: CASSESGTGGSPLHF
CDR3nt: TGCGCCAGCAGTGAGTCCGGGACCGGAGGGTCACCCCTCCACTTT

v_gene: TRBV5-1
d_gene: TRBD1
abundance: .
j_gene: TRBJ2-2
CDR3aa: CASIVSPGQGGTNTGELFF
CDR3nt: TGCGCCAGCATCGTCTCACCGGGACAGGGGGGCACGAACACCGGGGAGCTGTTTTTT

v_gene: TRBV7-2
d_gene: .
abundance: .
j_gene: TRBJ1-1
CDR3aa: CASSLVSGSVNDGFF
CDR3nt: TGTGCCAGCAGCTTAGTTTCAGGGAGTGTCAATGACGGTTTCTTT

v_gene: TRBV19
d_gene: .
abundance: .
j_gene: TRBJ2-2
CDR3aa: CASSRLGGELFF
CDR3nt: TGTGCCAGTAGTAGGTTGGGCGGGGAGCTGTTTTTT

v_gene: TRBV9
d_gene: .
abundance: .
j_gene: TRBJ2-3
CDR3aa: CASSVEGEGNYEYF
CDR3nt: TGTGCCAGCAGCGTAGAGGGGGAGGGCAATTATGAGTATTTT

v_gene: TRBV7-9
d_gene: TRBD1
abundance: many
j_gene: TRBJ1-2
CDR3aa: CASSRTAGGNLYGYTF
CDR3nt: TGTGCCAGCAGCCGAACAGCAGGGGGTAACCTCTATGGCTACACCTTC

v_gene: TRBV12-3/TRBV12-4
d_gene: .
abundance: .
j_gene: TRBJ2-2
CDR3aa: CASGTRIFAGELFF
CDR3nt: TGTGCTAGTGGTACGCGGATTTTCGCCGGGGAGCTGTTTTTT

v_gene: TRBV11-2
d_gene: TRBD2
abundance: .
j_gene: TRBJ2-1
CDR3aa: CASSPLSSGGAVNEQFF
CDR3nt: TGCGCCAGCAGCCCCCTATCGTCCGGGGGGGCCGTTAATGAGCAGTTCTTC

v_gene: TRBV5-1
d_gene: .
abundance: once
j_gene: TRBJ2-5
CDR3aa: CASCEAGTQRTQYF
CDR3nt: TGCGCCAGCTGTGAAGCAGGGACCCAAAGGACCCAGTACTTC

v_gene: TRBV7-2
d_gene: TRBD1
abundance: .
j_gene: TRBJ1-5
CDR3aa: CASSLAARGQEEKHF
CDR3nt: TGTGCCAGCAGCTTAGCGGCGAGGGGGCAAGAGGAAAAACATTTT

v_gene: TRBV7-3
d_gene: .
abundance: .
j_gene: TRBJ2-5
CDR3aa: CASTLTSLATQYF
CDR3nt: TGTGCCAGCACTTTAACGAGCTTAGCGACCCAGTACTTC

v_gene: TRBV10-3
d_gene: TRBD1
abundance: .
j_gene: TRBJ1-1
CDR3aa: CAISLQGADTEAFF
CDR3nt: TGTGCCATCAGTCTACAGGGGGCCGACACTGAAGCTTTCTTT

v_gene: TRBV19
d_gene: .
abundance: many
j_gene: TRBJ1-5
CDR3aa: CASRNAGGNQPQHF
CDR3nt: TGTGCCAGTAGGAACGCAGGGGGCAATCAGCCCCAGCATTTT

v_gene: TRBV5-1
d_gene: .
abundance: .
j_gene: TRBJ1-1
CDR3aa: CASSHWDAAKAFF
CDR3nt: TGCGCCAGCAGCCATTGGGATGCAGCGAAAGCTTTCTTT

v_gene: TRBV19
d_gene: TRBD1
abundance: few
j_gene: TRBJ1-1
CDR3aa: CASKVTGAAFF
CDR3nt: TGTGCCAGCAAAGTGACAGGGGCCGCTTTCTTT

v_gene: TRBV20-1
d_gene: TRBD1
abundance: many
j_gene: TRBJ1-6
CDR3aa: CSAEGGTGGFSYNSPLHF
CDR3nt: TGCAGTGCTGAGGGCGGGACAGGAGGTTTCTCCTATAATTCACCCCTCCACTTT

v_gene: TRBV7-2
d_gene: .
abundance: .
j_gene: TRBJ1-6
CDR3aa: CASSLTWPVSPPHF
CDR3nt: TGTGCCAGCAGCTTAACTTGGCCGGTTTCACCCCCCCACTTT

v_gene: TRBV20-1
d_gene: .
abundance: once
j_gene: TRBJ1-4
CDR3aa: CSVEKPGAGEKLFF
CDR3nt: TGCAGCGTTGAAAAGCCGGGGGCAGGGGAAAAGCTGTTTTTT

v_gene: TRBV29-1
d_gene: TRBD2
abundance: .
j_gene: TRBJ2-3
CDR3aa: CSARSSGGADTQYF
CDR3nt: TGCAGTGCTAGATCTAGCGGGGGGGCAGATACGCAGTATTTT

v_gene: TRBV5-1
d_gene: .
abundance: .
j_gene: TRBJ2-7
CDR3aa: CASSLAESRGEQYF
CDR3nt: TGCGCCAGCAGCTTGGCAGAGAGCCGGGGCGAGCAGTACTTC

v_gene: TRBV7-9
d_gene: .
abundance: .
j_gene: TRBJ2-5
CDR3aa: CASSSETGQETQYF
CDR3nt: TGTGCCAGCAGCTCTGAGACTGGACAAGAGACCCAGTACTTC

v_gene: TRBV10-3
d_gene: TRBD2
abundance: many
j_gene: TRBJ2-3
CDR3aa: CAISSTSGGARTDTQYF
CDR3nt: TGTGCCATCAGTTCGACTAGCGGGGGGGCCCGCACAGATACGCAGTATTTT

v_gene: TRBV7-2
d_gene: TRBD2
abundance: .
j_gene: TRBJ2-3
CDR3aa: CASSSAGGGTGTTDTQYF
CDR3nt: TGTGCCAGCAGCTCCGCAGGCGGGGGGACCGGGACCACAGATACGCAGTATTTT

v_gene: TRBV3-1
d_gene: .
abundance: .
j_gene: TRBJ1-1
CDR3aa: CASSQVRNYGFF
CDR3nt: TGTGCCAGCAGCCAAGTACGGAACTATGGTTTCTTT

v_gene: TRBV9
d_gene: .
abundance: .
j_gene: TRBJ1-5
CDR3aa: CASSFRLTGTEAF
CDR3nt: TGTGCCAGCAGCTTCAGGTTGACGGGCACTGAAGCTTTT

v_gene: TRBV6-1
d_gene: TRBD2
abundance: .
j_gene: TRBJ2-2
CDR3aa: CASSLGLAGRYDTGTGELFF
CDR3nt: TGCGCCAGCAGCTTGGGACTAGCGGGGCGGTATGATACGGGCACCGGGGAGCTGTTTTTT

v_gene: TRBV12-3/TRBV12-4
d_gene: .
abundance: .
j_gene: TRBJ2-2
CDR3aa: CASSVEDPRNTGELFF
CDR3nt: TGTGCCAGCAGCGTAGAGGACCCCCGGAACACCGGGGAGCTGTTTTTT

v_gene: TRBV6-6
d_gene: TRBD1
abundance: .
j_gene: TRBJ2-7
CDR3aa: CASRRTGVDEQYF
CDR3nt: TGTGCCAGCAGACGGACAGGGGTCGACGAGCAGTACTTC